These 9 T cell receptor beta chains were all obtained from the same sample, sequenced in a study of cytomegalovirus exposure and HLA in healthy donors. Vbeta (60) and Jbeta (13) primers were used in the PCR. Repertoires were generated with immunoSEQ multiplex PCR, while TCRdb's copy carries only in-frame clones and drops some. The table lists roughly 100,000 clones, around 67% of them singletons. Sequencing input: PBMCs. The receptors were sampled from a woman aged 50 to 65 in good health and CMV-seronegative.

This clone has a single count. Other DNA variants within this sample encode the same CDR3. The rearrangement uses TRBV13 and TRBJ2-7; TRBD2 aligns across 7 bases. Looked up from germline, CDR1 is PRHDT and CDR2 is FYEKMQ (reference sequence). This CDR3 comprises 15 residues. V lost 4 bases, J lost 3 bases, and 9 bases stayed unmatched. CDR3 DNA: TGTGCCAGCAGCTCCAGCGGGGCGAGGGGCTACGAGCAGTACTTC. It codes for CASSSSGARGYEQYF.

The J gene is TRBJ1-2, the V gene TRBV15; 7 nucleotides line up with TRBD1. The CDR3 is made up of 12 amino acids. The V gene's germline CDR1 is LNHNV and CDR2 YYDKDF (reference sequence). Germline trimming cut 4 bases from V and 8 bases from J; bases unmatched to any gene: 4. The DNA for the CDR3 is TGTGCCACCAGCAAAGGGGGCGACGGCTACACCTTC. Protein sequence: CATSKGGDGYTF.

The table lists this clone with a few counts. The chain is built from TRBV4-3 and TRBJ2-5, with D uncertain. Germline CDR1 is LGHNA and CDR2 is YSLEER. V lost 2 bases to trimming and J lost 2 bases, with 6 bases between them. CDR3 length equals 13 residues. Here the CDR3 reads CASSQRLQETQYF. CDR3 bases: TGCGCCAGCAGCCAACGTTTACAAGAGACCCAGTACTTC.

This chain uses TRBV7-6 with TRBJ2-3; the D gene is possibly TRBD2 (5 bases). This CDR3 has 14 amino acids. Germline values: CDR1 SGHVS, CDR2 FNYEAQ. V was pared by 5 bases and J by 1 base, with 10 bases between. The CDR3, as DNA: TGTGCCAGCAGCCTCGGACTGCGCACAGATACGCAGTATTTT. Translation gives CASSLGLRTDTQYF.

The V and J genes are TRBV9 and TRBJ2-3; 11 nucleotides align to TRBD2. This CDR3 has 16 amino acids. Germline loops: CDR1 SGDLS, CDR2 YYNGEE. The V segment lost 2 bases and the J segment 6 bases; nucleotides outside the gene matches: 8. The CDR3 DNA is TGTGCCAGCAGCGTTAGCGGGAGGGCCGAATCGGATACGCAGTATTTT. Its translation is CASSVSGRAESDTQYF.

V is TRBV6-5 and J is TRBJ1-3; weak D call: TRBD1 (5 bases). This CDR3 is built from 15 residues. Trimming took 0 bases from V and 4 from J, leaving 10 bases between them. Germline V gene sequence: CDR1 MNHEY, CDR2 SVGAGI. CDR3 residues: CASSYSSGRGNTIYF. As DNA, the CDR3 is TGTGCCAGCAGTTACTCTTCAGGGAGGGGAAACACCATATATTTT.

The rearrangement links TRBV7-6 to TRBJ2-7, with 7 bases aligning to TRBD1. Germline lookup yields CDR1 SGHVS and CDR2 FNYEAQ. J lost 0 bases, V lost 4 bases, and 3 bases had no gene match. The CDR3 runs to 14 residues. The CDR3 DNA reads TGTGCCAGCAGCTCGGGACAGAGCTCCTACGAGCAGTACTTC. Translation: CASSSGQSSYEQYF.

This chain links TRBV5-1 with TRBJ1-2; the D is unclear. The V end was cut by 3 bases, the J end by 1 base, with 7 bases between. Germline V gene lookup returns CDR1 SGHRS and CDR2 YFSETQ. The CDR3 consists of 13 residues. As DNA, the CDR3 is TGCGCCAGCAGCTCGCGAGGTAACTATGGCTACACCTTC. Amino acids: CASSSRGNYGYTF.

DNA for the CDR3: TGTGCCAGCAGCCCCGGGTACGGGACTACCTACGAGCAGTACTTC. It specifies CASSPGYGTTYEQYF. This chain connects TRBV7-9 to TRBJ2-7; TRBD2 agrees at 7 bases. The J segment lost 2 bases and the V segment lost 5 bases, leaving 9 bases of the junction unmatched. Germline values: CDR1 SEHNR, CDR2 FQNEAQ (reference sequence). The CDR3 is 15 amino acids.